The clone carrying this TCR beta chain has more than one count but fewer than ten. This specimen comes from a study of patients and donors after allogeneic stem cell transplantation. TCRdb recomputed calls from the RT-PCR reads with MiXCR, one row per CDR3 protein. The repertoire holds 800,000 to 1,000,000 distinct CDR3 sequences, with more than 15% as singletons. The specimen was blood, either unsorted or a sorted T cell fraction (not recorded which). The receptor was derived from a human donor who was either an allogeneic HSCT recipient or a stem cell or donor lymphocyte infusion donor (not recorded which). It is not recorded whose cells these are; they may come from a transplant donor.

The CDR3 protein is CASSSGSFSYNEQFF. The CDR3 DNA follows: TGTGCCAGCTCTAGCGGCTCCTTTTCCTACAATGAGCAGTTCTTC. The chain uses TRBV9 and TRBJ2-1; 7 bases map to TRBD2. V was clipped by 7 bases and J by 1 base; unmatched bases: 8. Germline CDR1 is SGDLS and CDR2 is YYNGEE. This CDR3 comprises 15 residues.